The clone carrying this TCR beta chain was recorded a few times. Its antigen is as yet unknown. These data originate in a study of T cells in Graves' hyperthyroidism and ophthalmopathy. TCR beta CDR3 regions were amplified from RNA transcripts. An initial round of RT-PCR targeting the TCR CDR3 relied on the HTBI primer set. Each CDR3 protein gets one entry after TCRdb re-called the multiplex PCR reads with MiXCR. Among 700,000 to 850,000 distinct CDR3 sequences listed, 30% to 40% were seen once. Findings and caveats of the study: The model predicted ophthalmopathy a median approximately seven months before onset.

This CDR3 has 18 residues. The junction had 14 bases not matched to a gene; V was cut back by 6 bases and J by 0 bases. Germline V gene sequence: CDR1 MDHEN, CDR2 SYDVKM. Input material: blood. This clonotype was sampled from a woman aged 40 to 50 with Graves' hyperthyroidism. The rearrangement uses TRBV28 and TRBJ1-5; 7 bases match TRBD1. The CDR3 coding sequence is TGTGCCAGCAGGAGGAGAGCAGGACAGGCTTATAGCAATCAGCCCCAGCATTTT. Its translation is CASRRRAGQAYSNQPQHF. Variable domain in full (rest from reference TRBV28 and TRBJ1-5): DVKVTQSSRYLVKRTGEKVFLECVQDMDHENMFWYRQDPGLGLRLIYFSYDVKMKEKGDIPEGYSVSREKKERFSLILESASTNQTSMYLCASRRRAGQAYSNQPQHFGDGTRLSIL.